This T cell receptor (beta chain) appears in the sequencing data of a study of OX40 agonist ivuxolimab in advanced cancers. The method was immunoSEQ multiplex PCR; TCRdb's version includes in-frame clones alone and lacks a portion of them. The table includes some 16,000 clones, around 79% detected once. With regard to this clone: Its antigen is unknown.

Overall study results and limits: At 0.1-3.0 mg/kg, partial responders had clonal expansion among the lowest observed. CD4+ and CD8+ blood T cells expanded clonally by week 6 at 0.1 to 3.0 mg/kg.

The germline gives CDR1 LGHNA, CDR2 YNFKEQ. Between the trimmed V and J ends, which lost 5 bases and 4 bases, there was a span of 8 bases. The CDR3 has 12 amino acids. The TCR was taken from an adult with an advanced solid tumor such as melanoma, head and neck, liver or kidney cancer. The material sequenced was CD4+ or CD8+ T cells sorted from blood, taken in a trial of the OX40 agonist ivuxolimab. The chain employs TRBV4-2 and TRBJ1-2, with D possibly being TRBD1 (5 bases). The CDR3 region has the DNA TGTGCCAGCAGCTCTGGGGGCTATGGCTACACCTTC. Its translation is CASSSGGYGYTF.